Presented here are 4 T cell receptor beta chains from one specimen sequenced in a study of blood T cell repertoires in COVID-19. TCRdb's table, derived via immunoSEQ multiplex PCR, lists solely in-frame clones and lacks some. The repertoire holds about 180,000 clones, with roughly 84% as singletons. The sequenced sample consisted of PBMCs or T cells enriched from blood (not recorded which). These receptors originate from a woman in her 50s who had recovered from COVID-19.

This clone appeared a single time. The V and J genes are TRBV11-2 and TRBJ2-1; 8 bases are a match to TRBD2. CDR1 and CDR2 from the germline V gene are SGHAT and FQNNGV. J gave up 7 bases and V 0 bases, and 17 bases lay outside the gene matches. This CDR3 comprises 19 residues. The CDR3: CASSLEEGGQLADRNEQFF. CDR3 nucleotide sequence: TGTGCCAGCAGCTTAGAGGAGGGGGGGCAACTAGCGGATCGGAATGAGCAGTTCTTC.

J is TRBJ2-1 and V is TRBV24-1, with D perhaps TRBD2 (6 bases). V shed 3 bases and J shed 4 bases, with 15 bases lying between them. The CDR3 has 16 residues. CDR1 and CDR2 from the germline V gene are KGHDR and SFDVKD. The CDR3 spells CATSDQTGTVYNEQFF. The DNA of the CDR3 is TGTGCCACCAGTGATCAGACCGGGACTGTTTACAATGAGCAGTTCTTC.

The chain has TRBV7-9 and TRBJ2-1, with 7 nucleotides matching TRBD1. The CDR3 runs to 17 residues. CDR1 and CDR2 (germline): SEHNR, FQNEAQ (reference sequence). J gave up 4 bases and V 0 bases, and 9 bases lay outside the gene matches. The DNA of the CDR3 is TGTGCCAGCAGCTTAGCGCCCGACAGGGCGGGTTACAATGAGCAGTTCTTC. Its translation: CASSLAPDRAGYNEQFF. Using reference TRBV7-9 and TRBJ2-1 for the parts outside the CDR3, the full variable domain is DTGVSQNPRHKITKRGQNVTFRCDPISEHNRLYWYRQTLGQGPEFLTYFQNEAQLEKSRLLSDRFSAERPKGSFSTLEIQRTEQGDSAMYLCASSLAPDRAGYNEQFFGPGTRLTVL.

The rearrangement links TRBV10-3 to TRBJ2-7; TRBD2 matches at 9 bases. CDR3 length: 16 amino acids. V lost 8 bases and J lost 4; bases outside the gene matches: 15. Per germline, CDR1 ENHRY and CDR2 SYGVKD. CDR3: CAIGGPLAGVGYEQYF. CDR3 coding DNA: TGTGCCATCGGGGGGCCCTTAGCGGGAGTCGGATACGAGCAGTACTTC.